What follows is one T cell receptor (beta chain) and its context. The data are from a study of T cell repertoires in cytomegalovirus infection. TCRdb ran MiXCR on the reads and lists one entry per CDR3 protein. This sample has roughly 230,000 distinct CDR3 sequences; approximately 22% occur once, and the top ten carry around a sixth. The clonotype originates from a human donor in good health (CMV status not recorded). Some clones in this sample may be carry-over from other donors' samples. Sequencing was done on a sample of CD8+ T cells from PBMCs.

The CDR3 DNA reads as TGTGCCAGCACCGTACCAGGGGGTATAGAGACCCAGTACTTC. It translates to CASTVPGGIETQYF. V usage is TRBV6-5 and J usage is TRBJ2-5, with 7 bases aligning to TRBD1. After removal of 7 bases from V and 4 bases from J, the junction contained 9 bases not matched to a gene. Germline V gene lookup returns CDR1 MNHEY and CDR2 SVGAGI. This CDR3 spans 14 amino acids.